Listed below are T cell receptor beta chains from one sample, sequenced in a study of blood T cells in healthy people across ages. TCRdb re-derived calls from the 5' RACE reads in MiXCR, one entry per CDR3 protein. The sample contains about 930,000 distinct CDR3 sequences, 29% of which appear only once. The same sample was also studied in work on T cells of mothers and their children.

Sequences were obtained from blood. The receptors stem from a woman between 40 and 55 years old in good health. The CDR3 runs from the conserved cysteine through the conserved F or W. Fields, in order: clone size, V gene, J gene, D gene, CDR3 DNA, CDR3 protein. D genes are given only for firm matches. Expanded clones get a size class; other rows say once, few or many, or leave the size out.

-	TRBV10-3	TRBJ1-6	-	TGTGCCATCAGTGAGGGGGCAGGGGATAATTCACCCCTCCACTTT	CAISEGAGDNSPLHF
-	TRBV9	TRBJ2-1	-	TGTGCCAGCAGCGTAGGGTCCGCGACTGGGGATGAGCAGTTCTTC	CASSVGSATGDEQFF
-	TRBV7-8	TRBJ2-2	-	TGTGCCAGCAGCTTAAGGAGTGGGACCAGCACCGGGGAGCTGTTTTTT	CASSLRSGTSTGELFF
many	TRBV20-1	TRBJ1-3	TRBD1	TGCAGTGCTAGGCCCCCAGGACAGGGCAACACCATATATTTT	CSARPPGQGNTIYF
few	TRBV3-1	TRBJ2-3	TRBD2	TGTGCCAGCAGCCGCCGTAGCGGGGGCGGCTTAGATACGCAGTATTTT	CASSRRSGGGLDTQYF
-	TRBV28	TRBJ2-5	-	TGTGCCAGCAGTTTAAGGGCAGGGTGGGAGACCCAGTACTTC	CASSLRAGWETQYF
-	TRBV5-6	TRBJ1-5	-	TGTGCCAGCAGCTTGTGTGGGGGGCGTAATTGGTGCAATCAGCCCCAGCATTTT	CASSLCGGRNWCNQPQHF
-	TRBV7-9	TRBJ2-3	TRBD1	TGTGCCAGCAGCTTATCAAGGGGGCTGGATACGCAGTATTTT	CASSLSRGLDTQYF
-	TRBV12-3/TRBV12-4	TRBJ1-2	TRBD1	TGTGCCAGCAGTTCCCTCCAGGGGGTCTATGGCTACACCTTC	CASSSLQGVYGYTF
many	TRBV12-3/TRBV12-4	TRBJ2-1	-	TGTGCCAGCAGTCTGAGACAGGCCGAGCAGTTCTTC	CASSLRQAEQFF
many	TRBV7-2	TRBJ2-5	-	TGTGCCAGCAGCTTAGTGGTTTTCCGCCAAGAGACCCAGTACTTC	CASSLVVFRQETQYF
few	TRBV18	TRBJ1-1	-	TGTGCCAGCTCACCCCAGGACTGGTTGGTAGCTTTCTTT	CASSPQDWLVAFF
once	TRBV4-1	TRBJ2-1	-	TGCGCCATTAACACCGGTTATGAGCAGTTCTTC	CAINTGYEQFF
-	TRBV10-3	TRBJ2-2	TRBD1	TGTGCCATCAGGCCGGGACAGGGTAACACCGGGGAGCTGTTTTTT	CAIRPGQGNTGELFF
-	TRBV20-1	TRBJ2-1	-	TGCAGTGCTAGAGTGGGGGCCACCAACGAGCAGTTCTTC	CSARVGATNEQFF
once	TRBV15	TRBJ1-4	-	TGTGCCACCCGAGGCGGTATCTGGGACAAACTGTTTTTT	CATRGGIWDKLFF
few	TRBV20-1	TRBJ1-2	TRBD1	TGCAGTGGAACCTACAGGGGTCGTCATGGCTACACCTTC	CSGTYRGRHGYTF
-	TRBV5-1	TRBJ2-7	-	TGCGCCAGCAGCGTAGACGGGACGGAGGACTACGAGCAGTACTTC	CASSVDGTEDYEQYF
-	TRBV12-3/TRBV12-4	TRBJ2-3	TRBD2	TGTGCCAGCATCCAAGCGGGAATATCCGCAGATGTGCAGTATTTT	CASIQAGISADVQYF
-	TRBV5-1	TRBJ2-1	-	TGCGCCAGCAGCTTGGAAGGGGGGCTCGATGAGCAGTTCTTC	CASSLEGGLDEQFF
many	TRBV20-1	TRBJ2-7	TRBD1	TGCAGTGCTGAGGGACAGGGGAGCTCCTACGAGCAGTACTTC	CSAEGQGSSYEQYF
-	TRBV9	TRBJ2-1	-	TGTGCCTGCAGCGTAGTCGACAAATACAATGAGCAGTTCTTC	CACSVVDKYNEQFF